One and the same sample provided the 25 T cell receptor beta chains below, sequenced in a study of identical twins. MiXCR was run by TCRdb on the 5' RACE reads, yielding one entry per CDR3 protein. The sample includes 450,000 or so distinct CDR3 sequences, 14% of them seen just once. Separately, the same data were catalogued under a study of yellow fever vaccine responses in identical twins.

The sequenced material came from CD4+ T cells sorted from blood. These receptors all stem from a woman aged 18-29 years in good health.

On this clonotype itself: Compared with germline, one end of the junction differs, possibly owing to a read error. The V gene is TRBV7-2, the J gene TRBJ2-5, with unresolved D. The CDR3 extends over 14 amino acids. The germline CDR1 and CDR2 sequences are SGHTA and FQGNSA. CDR3 in amino acids: CARSLWAEGETQYF. The CDR3 region has the DNA TGTGCCAGAAGCTTATGGGCTGAAGGGGAGACCCAGTACTTC.

The chain carries TRBV6-1 and TRBJ2-7; D assignment may be TRBD1 or TRBD2 (5 bases each). Germline assignment: CDR1 MNHNS and CDR2 SASEGT. The CDR3 consists of 15 residues. Trimming removed 6 bases at V and 4 bases at J, with 19 bases between. The CDR3 protein is CASSPPVAEGYEQYF. The CDR3 coding sequence is TGTGCCAGCAGCCCCCCAGTGGCAGAGGGGTACGAGCAGTACTTC.

The chain is built from TRBV6-6 and TRBJ2-2; possibly TRBD2 for D (5 bases). CDR3 length: 11 amino acids. The V gene lost 6 bases and the J gene lost 9 bases, with 8 bases spanning the gap. In germline, CDR1 is MNHNY, CDR2 SVGAGI (reference sequence). Here the CDR3 reads CASRTGRELFF. The CDR3 DNA follows: TGTGCCAGCAGGACCGGGAGGGAGCTGTTTTTT.

The chain recombines TRBV6-6 with TRBJ2-5; 7 positions match TRBD2. V was pared by 10 bases and J by 9 bases, with 14 bases of the junction left unmatched. The germline gives CDR1 MNHNY, CDR2 SVGAGI (reference sequence). CDR3 length equals 13 residues. DNA for the CDR3: TGTGCCACCCGACTAGCCCCCCAGACGGCCCAGTACTTC. Translating gives CATRLAPQTAQYF.

There are a few counts of this clonotype. V and J are TRBV20-1 and TRBJ2-7, with D uncertain. This CDR3 region has 13 residues. The V end lost 3 bases, the J end lost 2 bases, and 11 bases lay between the germline ends. Germline V CDR1 and CDR2: DFQATT, SNEGSKA (reference sequence). CDR3 nucleotides: TGCAGTGCTAGCAAACAACCGCCCTACGAGCAGTACTTC. Amino acid sequence: CSASKQPPYEQYF.

The CDR3 spells CASSNLAGVDNEQFF. Written as DNA, the CDR3 is TGTGCCAGCTCCAACCTAGCGGGAGTCGACAATGAGCAGTTCTTC. This chain joins TRBV18 and TRBJ2-1; 10 bases line up with TRBD2. CDR1 is KGHSH, CDR2 LQKENI, per germline. This CDR3 contains 15 residues. V lost 6 bases and J lost 5; bases outside the gene matches: 7.

There are many counts of this clonotype. This chain joins TRBV25-1 and TRBJ2-7; no clear D. Germline V CDR1 and CDR2: MGHDK, SYGVNS. This CDR3 is 11 amino acids long. V lost 3 bases and J 3 bases, leaving 3 bases between the germline ends. The CDR3 region is CASSDFYEQYF. CDR3 in DNA: TGTGCCAGCAGTGATTTCTACGAGCAGTACTTC.

This chain joins TRBV11-2 and TRBJ2-7; 8 bases map to TRBD2. Losses at the gene ends were 1 base for V and 2 bases for J; bases not matched to a gene: 7. This CDR3 comprises 16 residues. The germline V gene has CDR1 SGHAT and CDR2 FQNNGV. This CDR3 reads CASSLVGGGHTYEQYF. CDR3 DNA: TGTGCCAGCAGCTTAGTAGGCGGGGGGCACACCTACGAGCAGTACTTC.

This clonotype has more than one count but fewer than ten. The chain uses TRBV18 and TRBJ2-7; weak D call: TRBD2 (6 bases). CDR3 size: 15 residues. Looked up from germline, CDR1 is KGHSH and CDR2 is LQKENI. The V gene lost 3 bases and the J gene lost 0 bases, with 12 bases spanning the gap. CDR3 sequence reads: CASSPRDLISYEQYF. Written as DNA, the CDR3 is TGTGCCAGCTCACCGCGGGACCTAATCTCCTACGAGCAGTACTTC.

This clonotype has a handful of counts. V usage is TRBV9 and J usage is TRBJ2-4; TRBD2 matches at 9 bases. The CDR3 is 19 amino acids. The germline CDR1 and CDR2 sequences are SGDLS and YYNGEE. With V trimmed by 0 bases and J by 0 bases, 10 bases remained unmatched. This CDR3 reads CASSVEFGVLAGAKNIQYF. In DNA form, the CDR3 reads TGTGCCAGCAGCGTAGAGTTCGGGGTACTAGCGGGAGCCAAAAACATTCAGTACTTC.

This clonotype has a handful of counts. The chain employs TRBV7-3 and TRBJ2-3; 12 positions match TRBD2. The CDR3 has 16 amino acids. J was trimmed by 4 bases and V by 5 bases; bases with no gene match: 7. CDR1 and CDR2 (germline): SGHTA, FQGTGA. The CDR3 DNA reads TGTGCCAGCAGCCCAGGTCCTAGCGGGGGGGCAGATACGCAGTATTTT. Its protein is CASSPGPSGGADTQYF.

This clonotype was observed many times. The gene calls are TRBV20-1 and TRBJ2-5; the match to TRBD2 covers 10 bases. The CDR3 sequence is 15 residues long. Germline V gene sequence: CDR1 DFQATT, CDR2 SNEGSKA (reference sequence). The trim removed 1 base at V and 5 bases at J, leaving 7 bases unmatched. Written as DNA, the CDR3 is TGCAGTGCTAGAGTCACAAGCGGGAGGGCCGAGACCCAGTACTTC. It specifies CSARVTSGRAETQYF.

V usage is TRBV7-3 and J usage is TRBJ2-7; 8 nucleotides align to TRBD1. Looked up from germline, CDR1 is SGHTA and CDR2 is FQGTGA. Losses at the gene ends were 5 bases for V and 5 bases for J; bases not matched to a gene: 11. The CDR3 has 15 amino acids. The CDR3 here is CASSLSGTGLHEQYF. CDR3 in DNA: TGTGCCAGCAGCCTCTCCGGGACAGGACTTCACGAGCAGTACTTC.

There are many counts of this clonotype. The chain recombines TRBV3-1 with TRBJ2-7; 10 bases map to TRBD1. The CDR3 loop spans 14 amino acids. Germline V lookup: CDR1 LGHDT, CDR2 YNNKEL (reference sequence). Trimming at V came to 4 bases and at J to 4 bases, leaving 4 bases not matched to a gene. CDR3 in amino acids: CASSPDRGLYEQYF. The CDR3 DNA follows: TGTGCCAGCAGCCCCGACAGGGGGCTTTACGAGCAGTACTTC.

The CDR3 sequence: CSAPPLAGGPEQYF. CDR3 nucleotides: TGCAGTGCTCCGCCACTAGCGGGGGGGCCCGAGCAGTACTTC. The chain is built from TRBV20-1 and TRBJ2-7, with 13 bases lining up with TRBD2. V shed 5 bases and J 6 bases; nucleotides not matched to a gene: 7. Per germline, CDR1 DFQATT and CDR2 SNEGSKA (reference sequence). This CDR3 is built from 14 residues.

The chain links TRBV10-2 to TRBJ2-3; D perhaps matches TRBD2 (6 bases). The V gene's germline CDR1 is WSHSY and CDR2 SAAADI. This CDR3 is built from 17 residues. The ends were cut back, 5 bases at V and 1 base at J, with 19 bases in the middle. The CDR3: CASSRRDLSVGTDTQYF. In DNA, the CDR3 is TGCGCCAGCAGTCGGAGGGACTTGTCAGTGGGCACAGATACGCAGTATTTT.

The gene calls are TRBV7-2 and TRBJ2-3, with 10 bases that match TRBD2. Trimming at V came to 0 bases and at J to 5 bases, leaving 5 bases not matched to a gene. The CDR3 runs to 16 residues. Germline CDR1 is SGHTA and CDR2 is FQGNSA. Here the CDR3 reads CASSLAGAGGGDTQYF. The CDR3 nucleotides read TGTGCCAGCAGCTTAGCCGGAGCGGGAGGGGGAGATACGCAGTATTTT.

This chain joins TRBV6-5 and TRBJ2-1, with 9 bases identical to TRBD2. The J segment lost 1 base and the V segment lost 4 bases, leaving 11 bases of the junction unmatched. Per germline, CDR1 MNHEY and CDR2 SVGAGI. The CDR3 contains 18 residues. The CDR3 DNA sequence: TGTGCCAGCAGTTCGTCGACTCCGCTAGCGGGGTCCTACAATGAGCAGTTCTTC. Its translation: CASSSSTPLAGSYNEQFF.

There are many counts of this clonotype. This rearrangement joins TRBV5-1 to TRBJ2-3, with D unresolved. V was pared by 2 bases and J by 2 bases, with 12 bases between. Germline V CDR1 and CDR2: SGHRS, YFSETQ. This CDR3 contains 15 residues. The DNA for the CDR3 is TGCGCCAGCAGCTTATTTACAGATTTCACAGATACGCAGTATTTT. Translated: CASSLFTDFTDTQYF.

This clonotype was picked up a small number of times. The chain couples TRBV7-2 to TRBJ2-1; D is unclear. CDR3 length equals 13 residues. CDR1 is SGHTA, CDR2 FQGNSA, per germline. The germline V and J ends were trimmed by 2 bases and 10 bases, with 12 bases remaining between them. Written as DNA, the CDR3 is TGTGCCAGCAGCTTACGTATTAGGGCAGAGCAGTTCTTC. Amino acid sequence: CASSLRIRAEQFF.

This sequence joins TRBV5-1 and TRBJ2-1; D possibly uses TRBD1 or TRBD2 (5 bases each). The V end was cut by 3 bases, the J end by 2 bases, with 18 bases between. The CDR3 is 17 residues long. Germline V gives CDR1 SGHRS, CDR2 YFSETQ. The CDR3 nucleotides read TGCGCCAGCAGCTCTGGCCTGGGACGGAATCCCTACAATGAGCAGTTCTTC. This translates into CASSSGLGRNPYNEQFF.

This sequence joins TRBV2 and TRBJ2-7; 8 bases line up with TRBD2. Germline V gives CDR1 SNHLY, CDR2 FYNNEI. V was pared by 2 bases and J by 3 bases, with 6 bases of the junction left unmatched. The CDR3 sequence is 15 residues long. The CDR3 is CASSESGAGGYEQYF. In DNA form, the CDR3 reads TGTGCCAGCAGTGAAAGTGGGGCGGGGGGCTACGAGCAGTACTTC. Drawing the rest from reference TRBV2 and TRBJ2-7, the complete variable domain is EPEVTQTPSHQVTQMGQEVILRCVPISNHLYFYWYRQILGQKVEFLVSFYNNEISEKSEIFDDQFSVERPDGSNFTLKIRSTKLEDSAMYFCASSESGAGGYEQYFGPGTRLTVT.

This clonotype was seen a few times. The V gene is TRBV29-1, the J gene TRBJ2-7; TRBD1 is a possible D gene (6 bases). Germline CDR1 and CDR2: SQVTM and ANQGSEA. V lost 6 bases, J lost 3 bases, and 18 bases lay in between. This CDR3 spans 14 amino acids. DNA of the CDR3: TGCAGCGTCCGACAGGACCTTAATCGCTACGAGCAGTACTTC. This sequence encodes CSVRQDLNRYEQYF.

This sequence joins TRBV4-2 and TRBJ2-5, with D perhaps matching TRBD1 (7 bases). In germline, CDR1 is LGHNA, CDR2 YNFKEQ. Trimming took 5 bases from V and 4 from J, leaving 17 bases between them. This CDR3 contains 15 residues. The CDR3 DNA sequence: TGTGCCAGCAGCGCTCGGACAGGAGGGTCAGAGACCCAGTACTTC. As protein: CASSARTGGSETQYF.

The V call is TRBV7-6, the J call TRBJ2-7; 8 nucleotides line up with TRBD1. Germline values: CDR1 SGHVS, CDR2 FNYEAQ. Germline trimming cut 0 bases from V and 5 bases from J; bases unmatched to any gene: 6. This CDR3 has 15 amino acids. For the CDR3, the DNA is TGTGCCAGCAGCTTAGCAGACAGGGGTTTCGACGAGCAGTACTTC. Its protein is CASSLADRGFDEQYF.